In its sample, the clone carrying this TCR beta chain was seen once. This CDR3 has 14 amino acids. Germline CDR1 reads SNHLY; CDR2 reads FYNNEI. The V end lost 4 bases, the J end lost 1 base, and 7 bases lay between the germline ends. The data were obtained in a study of CD8 T cells in Susac syndrome. TCR beta sequencing covered blood CD8+ and CD4+ T cells. Reverse transcription of 0.5 to 1 ug RNA was performed with random hexamers. Amplification of the TCR beta CDR3 was carried out by immunoSEQ multiplex PCR, which spanned a total of 54 Vbeta and 13 Jbeta segments. TCRdb analysed the immunoSEQ multiplex PCR reads with MiXCR anew, one entry per CDR3 protein. This sample has about 190,000 distinct CDR3 sequences, with 85% to 95% found just once.

The receptor comes from a human donor in good health. This chain connects TRBV2 to TRBJ2-2; D remains ambiguous. Sequenced: CD4+ T cells from PBMCs. CDR3 in amino acids: CASSVQVNTGELFF. In DNA, the CDR3 is TGTGCCAGCAGTGTCCAAGTGAACACCGGGGAGCTGTTTTTT. Full variable domain (rest looked up from reference TRBV2 and TRBJ2-2): EPEVTQTPSHQVTQMGQEVILRCVPISNHLYFYWYRQILGQKVEFLVSFYNNEISEKSEIFDDQFSVERPDGSNFTLKIRSTKLEDSAMYFCASSVQVNTGELFFGEGSRLTVL.